These T cell receptor beta chains were read from a single sample in a study of Tregs in tolerant kidney transplant recipients. The protocol was immunoSEQ multiplex PCR, while the TCRdb copy is restricted to in-frame clones and leaves out a portion. There are about 120,000 clones in the sample; 85% to 95% occur only once, and roughly 0.63% lies in the top ten. The sequenced sample was CD4+ T cells from blood. The receptor set was obtained from a human donor in good health. CDR3s leave out the opening cysteine and the closing phenylalanine or tryptophan. The size field is filled for only some rows; it gives once, few, many or a size class.

size	V	J	CDR3
-	TRBV14	TRBJ2-1	ASSPGRGWQF
once	TRBV2	TRBJ1-1	ASQGQKNTEAF
once	TRBV5-4	TRBJ2-1	ASSLLAGGLNEQF
-	TRBV5-4	TRBJ1-5	ASSLKAPGGINQPQH
-	TRBV23-1	TRBJ2-5	ASSHQPGLPQETQY
-	TRBV11-2	TRBJ2-1	ASSWARTYNEQF
once	TRBV6-5	TRBJ1-6	ASRRTANSPLH
-	TRBV13	TRBJ1-5	ASSRDRDQPQH
-	TRBV27	TRBJ2-3	ASSTATDTQY
-	TRBV15	TRBJ2-7	ATSRGGTGASQY
-	TRBV6-4	TRBJ2-1	ASSTFQTGGRNEQF
few	TRBV4-1	TRBJ1-2	ASSPQGVGYGYT
-	TRBV7-2	TRBJ1-5	ASSLSRDQPQH
-	TRBV30	TRBJ2-7	AWSVEVWGYEQY
-	TRBV18	TRBJ2-3	ASSSPGGGWTDTQY
-	TRBV7-9	TRBJ1-1	ASSSLLGRLMNTEAF
-	TRBV30	TRBJ1-2	AWSPPTGGGYGYT
-	TRBV6-5	TRBJ2-7	ASRGHMGVYEQY
-	TRBV7-2	TRBJ2-5	ASSQTGDPQETQY
-	TRBV5-5	TRBJ1-5	ASSLSGQGRQPQH
-	TRBV19	TRBJ1-4	ASSHDRDWSNEKLF
-	TRBV7-3	TRBJ1-2	ASSLIPGPTLDGYT
-	TRBV5-5	TRBJ1-1	ASSLDFGQLDAEAF
-	TRBV7-8	TRBJ1-1	ASSFGVGILQGTEAF
-	TRBV14	TRBJ2-1	ASSQPSGAVGEQF